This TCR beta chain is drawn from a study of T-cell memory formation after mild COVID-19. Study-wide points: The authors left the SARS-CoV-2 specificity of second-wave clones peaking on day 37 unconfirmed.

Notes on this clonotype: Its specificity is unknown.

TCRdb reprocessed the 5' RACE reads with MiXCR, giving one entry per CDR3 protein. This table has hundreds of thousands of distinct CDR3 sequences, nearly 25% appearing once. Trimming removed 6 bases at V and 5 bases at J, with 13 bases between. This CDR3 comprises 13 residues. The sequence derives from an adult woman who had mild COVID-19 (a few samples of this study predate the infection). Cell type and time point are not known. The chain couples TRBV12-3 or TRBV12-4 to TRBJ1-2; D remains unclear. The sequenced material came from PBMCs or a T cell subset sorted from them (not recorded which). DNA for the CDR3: TGTGCCAGCAGCGACCACAGTCGGTATGGCTACACCTTC. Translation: CASSDHSRYGYTF.